This entry lists 9 T cell receptor beta chains sequenced from one sample in a study of T cell responses to AZD1222 COVID-19 vaccine. Generated by immunoSEQ multiplex PCR, the TCRdb table keeps only in-frame clones and is missing some. The data contain roughly 270,000 clones, 90% to 95% of them singletons. The sample was peripheral blood, taken 28 days after the second AZD1222 dose. These receptors were obtained from an adult who received the AZD1222 COVID-19 vaccine.

The chain combines TRBV12-3 or TRBV12-4 with TRBJ2-7; no definite D call. CDR3 size: 11 residues. With 6 bases removed from V and 9 bases from J, the gap between germline ends came to 12 bases. CDR3 loop: CASSLGWGQYF. The CDR3 DNA follows: TGTGCCAGCAGCCTAGGCTGGGGGCAGTACTTC.

The chain joins TRBV6-6 to TRBJ2-7; no definite D call. V dropped 7 bases and J dropped 0 bases, with 16 bases sitting between them. The CDR3 runs to 15 residues. The germline CDR1 and CDR2 sequences are MNHNY and SVGAGI (reference sequence). CDR3 protein: CASTPSSDTSYEQYF. CDR3 sequence (DNA): TGTGCCAGCACCCCAAGTAGTGACACCTCCTACGAGCAGTACTTC.

This clone was picked up a small number of times. The chain combines TRBV6-5 with TRBJ2-1; TRBD2 matches at 7 bases. The CDR3 contains 16 residues. The germline CDR1 and CDR2 sequences are MNHEY and SVGAGI. V was pared by 4 bases and J by 8 bases, with 14 bases of the junction left unmatched. CDR3 in DNA: TGTGCCAGCAGTTCCTTCCTCGGCGGGAGTGGGCATGAGCAGTTCTTC. Its protein is CASSSFLGGSGHEQFF.

The chain is built from TRBV7-2 and TRBJ1-2; D is possibly TRBD1 (5 bases). V was clipped by 0 bases and J by 3 bases, with 14 bases between them. CDR1 and CDR2 from the germline V gene are SGHTA and FQGNSA. The CDR3 sequence is 16 residues long. The CDR3 bases are TGTGCCAGCAGCTTAGCGCATTGGCAGGGCGACTATGGCTACACCTTC. Amino acids: CASSLAHWQGDYGYTF.

This clone was detected a few times. The V gene is TRBV28, the J gene TRBJ1-2; 9 positions agree with TRBD1. The CDR3 contains 16 residues. Germline V gene lookup returns CDR1 MDHEN and CDR2 SYDVKM. Losses at the gene ends were 5 bases for V and 2 bases for J; bases not matched to a gene: 9. The CDR3 sequence is CASSPPTGGLNYGYTF. CDR3 nucleotide sequence: TGTGCCAGCAGTCCCCCCACAGGGGGCCTAAACTATGGCTACACCTTC.

This chain links TRBV27 with TRBJ2-3; a possible D gene is TRBD2 (5 bases). This CDR3 contains 17 residues. Germline V CDR1 and CDR2: MNHEY, SMNVEV (reference sequence). V gave up 8 bases and J gave up 4 bases, with 25 bases separating them. For the CDR3, the DNA is TGTGCCAGCCCTCCCCTGCCGGGGATAAGACTCTCAGATACGCAGTATTTT. Translation gives CASPPLPGIRLSDTQYF.

The rearrangement joins TRBV21-1 to TRBJ1-6; the table's D call, TRBD1, was not checked against the DNA. TRBV21-1 is a recognized pseudogene. The CDR3 totals 15 residues. The CDR3 region is CASSNLQGRNSPLHF. CDR3 bases: TGTGCCAGCAGCAATCTACAGGGGAGAAATTCACCCCTCCACTTT.

The chain is built from TRBV2 and TRBJ2-2; D is perhaps TRBD2 (5 bases). This CDR3 comprises 13 residues. Per the germline V gene, CDR1 is SNHLY and CDR2 is FYNNEI. V lost 10 bases and J 6 bases, leaving 15 bases between the germline ends. CDR3 bases: TGTGCCACCCAGGACGGAGGAGCCGGGGAGCTGTTTTTT. This encodes CATQDGGAGELFF.

J is TRBJ1-3 and V is TRBV30; TRBD1 is a possible D gene (5 bases). This CDR3 region has 15 residues. Trimming removed 1 base from V and 0 bases from J, with 10 bases in between. Germline CDR1 and CDR2: GTSNPN and SVGIG (reference sequence). The CDR3 spells CAWSAGPLSGNTIYF. The CDR3 nucleotides are TGTGCCTGGAGTGCGGGGCCACTCTCTGGAAACACCATATATTTT.